The 30 T cell receptor beta chains presented below share a single source sample, sequenced in a study of T cell responses to AZD1222 COVID-19 vaccine. Data came from immunoSEQ multiplex PCR; TCRdb stores just in-frame clones and leaves some out. The data hold 80,000 or so clones, with 80% to 90% observed a single time. Specimen: peripheral blood, collected 28 days after the second AZD1222 dose. The receptors were gathered from an adult who received the AZD1222 COVID-19 vaccine.

The chain has TRBV30 and TRBJ1-4; D gene ambiguous. The CDR3 extends over 10 amino acids. V was trimmed by 2 bases and J by 10 bases, leaving 5 bases between them. The germline V gene has CDR1 GTSNPN and CDR2 SVGIG (reference sequence). CDR3 bases: TGTGCCTGGAGTAAGGGAAAACTGTTTTTT. Its protein is CAWSKGKLFF.

CDR3 coding DNA: TGTGCCACCAGCAGAGAGGAGGGGACCCAGTACTTC. The encoded protein is CATSREEGTQYF. The chain couples TRBV15 to TRBJ2-5; perhaps TRBD2 as D (6 bases). Germline V gene data show CDR1 as LNHNV and CDR2 as YYDKDF (reference sequence). The CDR3 spans 12 residues. V lost 0 bases to trimming and J lost 7 bases, with 6 bases between them.

The V call is TRBV10-3, the J call TRBJ2-1, with 8 positions matching TRBD1. The trim removed 5 bases at V and 7 bases at J, leaving 13 bases unmatched. CDR1 and CDR2 from the germline V gene are ENHRY and SYGVKD. This CDR3 region has 16 residues. The CDR3 region is CAISTAEGDRTNEQFF. The CDR3 DNA reads TGTGCCATCAGTACGGCCGAAGGGGACAGGACGAATGAGCAGTTCTTC.

V usage is TRBV7-3 and J usage is TRBJ2-1; TRBD2 matches at 10 bases. Germline V gene data show CDR1 as SGHTA and CDR2 as FQGTGA. Trimming at V came to 3 bases and at J to 0 bases, leaving 5 bases not matched to a gene. The CDR3 loop spans 17 amino acids. DNA for the CDR3: TGTGCCAGCAGCTTGTTAGCGGGGGGCCTCTCCTACAATGAGCAGTTCTTC. It is translated as CASSLLAGGLSYNEQFF. The whole variable domain, filled in from reference TRBV7-3 and TRBJ2-1, reads GAGVSQTPSNKVTEKGKYVELRCDPISGHTALYWYRQSLGQGPEFLIYFQGTGAADDSGLPNDRFFAVRPEGSVSTLKIQRTERGDSAVYLCASSLLAGGLSYNEQFFGPGTRLTVL.

The chain couples TRBV27 to TRBJ1-4; the D is unclear. This CDR3 spans 13 amino acids. The germline V and J ends were trimmed by 6 bases and 4 bases, with 9 bases remaining between them. Per germline, CDR1 MNHEY and CDR2 SMNVEV (reference sequence). The CDR3 DNA sequence: TGTGCCAGCAGCCCCCATGATAATGAAAAACTGTTTTTT. Amino acid sequence: CASSPHDNEKLFF.

A single count supports this clone. The rearrangement joins TRBV5-1 to TRBJ2-6; TRBD2 matches at 8 bases. CDR1 SGHRS and CDR2 YFSETQ come from the germline V gene. Germline trimming cut 0 bases from V and 0 bases from J; bases unmatched to any gene: 8. The CDR3 is 19 residues long. The CDR3 DNA is TGCGCCAGCAGCTTGGAGTTAGCGGGGACCTACTCTGGGGCCAACGTCCTGACTTTC. This translates into CASSLELAGTYSGANVLTF.

This chain's CDR3 is CASPDRGWTEAFF. The CDR3 coding sequence is TGTGCCAGCCCGGACAGGGGATGGACTGAAGCTTTCTTT. The rearrangement uses TRBV2 and TRBJ1-1; 9 bases align to TRBD1. This CDR3 is 13 amino acids long. Germline-derived CDR1 and CDR2 are SNHLY and FYNNEI. Trimming removed 8 bases from V and 5 bases from J; junction bases left unmatched: 6.

Only one count was recorded for this clone. The V gene is TRBV27, the J gene TRBJ1-2, with D possibly TRBD1 on 5 matching bases. The CDR3 contains 14 residues. Between the trimmed V and J ends, which lost 2 bases and 6 bases, there was a span of 13 bases. Germline values: CDR1 MNHEY, CDR2 SMNVEV (reference sequence). CDR3 sequence (DNA): TGTGCCAGCAGTTTACGGCCCAGGGAAAATGGCTACACCTTC. This translates into CASSLRPRENGYTF.

The V and J genes are TRBV19 and TRBJ2-5, with 9 bases identical to TRBD2. The CDR3 contains 19 residues. The V gene end was trimmed by 1 base and the J gene end by 2 bases; junction bases not matched to a gene: 14. Germline values: CDR1 LNHDA, CDR2 SQIVND (reference sequence). CDR3 amino acids: CASSIAGAGGGGLQETQYF. As DNA, the CDR3 is TGTGCCAGTAGTATAGCTGGAGCGGGGGGCGGGGGTTTACAAGAGACCCAGTACTTC.

The V call is TRBV21-1, the J call TRBJ1-2; TRBD1 was called by the table and not checked on the DNA. TRBV21-1 is a pseudogene locus. CDR3 length equals 17 residues. CDR3 loop: CASSKKFGGQGAGGYTF. For the CDR3, the DNA is TGTGCCAGCAGCAAAAAATTTGGGGGACAGGGGGCAGGCGGCTACACCTTC.

The chain uses TRBV24-1 and TRBJ1-6, with D possibly matching TRBD1 (6 bases). CDR3 length: 13 residues. Germline V gene lookup returns CDR1 KGHDR and CDR2 SFDVKD. The germline V and J ends were trimmed by 12 bases and 10 bases, with 18 bases remaining between them. The CDR3 nucleotides are TGTGCCCCCCGTTTGGGGGGCGGATCACCCCTCCACTTT. Protein: CAPRLGGGSPLHF.

This clone was picked up a small number of times. This sequence joins TRBV28 and TRBJ1-1; D ambiguous. The V end lost 6 bases, the J end lost 2 bases, and 16 bases lay between the germline ends. The CDR3 totals 15 residues. Germline-derived CDR1 and CDR2 are MDHEN and SYDVKM. CDR3 coding DNA: TGTGCCAGCAGACTTTACGGGTCGTACAACACTGAAGCTTTCTTT. As protein: CASRLYGSYNTEAFF.

The chain recombines TRBV28 with TRBJ1-2, with a weak D call TRBD1 (6 bases). Per the germline V gene, CDR1 is MDHEN and CDR2 is SYDVKM. The CDR3 extends over 19 amino acids. V shed 1 base and J shed 0 bases, with 21 bases lying between them. CDR3 loop: CASSLLGAGDIQPNYGYTF. The CDR3 nucleotides read TGTGCCAGCAGTTTATTAGGGGCGGGGGACATACAGCCTAACTATGGCTACACCTTC.

A single count supports this clone. This chain links TRBV5-8 with TRBJ2-2; the D gene could be TRBD1 or TRBD2 (6 bases each). The CDR3 is 16 amino acids. The germline V gene encodes CDR1 SGHTS and CDR2 YDEGEE. The germline V and J ends were trimmed by 0 bases and 3 bases, with 12 bases remaining between them. This chain's CDR3 is CASSLVWGADTGELFF. Here the CDR3 DNA reads TGTGCCAGCAGCTTGGTCTGGGGGGCGGACACCGGGGAGCTGTTTTTT.

V and J are TRBV5-8 and TRBJ2-3; TRBD2 might be the D (6 bases). Trimming pared 4 bases from V and 4 bases from J, leaving 13 bases between. Germline CDR1 SGHTS, CDR2 YDEGEE. This CDR3 has 14 amino acids. CDR3 in amino acids: CASSGLLAPDTQYF. The CDR3 coding sequence is TGTGCCAGCAGCGGCTTACTAGCTCCAGATACGCAGTATTTT.

The chain has TRBV2 and TRBJ1-4; TRBD1 might be the D (6 bases). The CDR3 covers 15 residues. The V gene lost 1 base and the J gene lost 5 bases, with 11 bases spanning the gap. Germline loops: CDR1 SNHLY, CDR2 FYNNEI. CDR3 amino acids: CASSEVTRGNEKLFF. The CDR3 bases are TGTGCCAGCAGTGAAGTTACCAGGGGAAATGAAAAACTGTTTTTT.

The CDR3 here is CASSLSRGTYNEQFF. The CDR3 region has the DNA TGTGCCAGCAGTTTAAGTCGGGGGACCTACAATGAGCAGTTCTTC. The chain employs TRBV27 and TRBJ2-1, with D tentatively TRBD2 (6 bases). The CDR3 extends over 15 amino acids. Per germline, CDR1 MNHEY and CDR2 SMNVEV (reference sequence). V was clipped by 2 bases and J by 2 bases, with 10 bases between them.

The chain employs TRBV9 and TRBJ2-1, with 14 bases aligning to TRBD2. CDR3 length: 18 amino acids. Losses at the gene ends were 0 bases for V and 5 bases for J; bases not matched to a gene: 7. Germline assignment: CDR1 SGDLS and CDR2 YYNGEE. The CDR3 nucleotides read TGTGCCAGCAGCGTAGGACTAGCGGGGGGGCCCGGCGACAATGAGCAGTTCTTC. Translation: CASSVGLAGGPGDNEQFF.

The genes are TRBV27 and TRBJ2-7; possible D gene TRBD1, 6 bases. Trimming stripped 6 bases from V and 3 bases from J, with 21 bases between. The CDR3 is 16 amino acids. Germline V gene lookup returns CDR1 MNHEY and CDR2 SMNVEV (reference sequence). The CDR3 sequence: CASSTRDGQGIYEQYF. CDR3 nucleotide sequence: TGTGCCAGCAGCACCAGGGACGGGCAGGGGATCTACGAGCAGTACTTC.

This clone was seen only once. The rearrangement links TRBV18 to TRBJ1-1; D is undetermined. Between the trimmed V and J ends, which lost 5 bases and 0 bases, there was a span of 10 bases. This CDR3 is 14 amino acids long. CDR1 and CDR2 from the germline V gene are KGHSH and LQKENI. The CDR3 loop reads CASSSSTMNTEAFF. CDR3 DNA: TGTGCCAGCTCATCGTCTACTATGAACACTGAAGCTTTCTTT. Full variable domain (remainder filled in from reference TRBV18 and TRBJ1-1): NAGVMQNPRHLVRRRGQEARLRCSPMKGHSHVYWYRQLPEEGLKFMVYLQKENIIDESGMPKERFSAEFPKEGPSILRIQQVVRGDSAAYFCASSSSTMNTEAFFGQGTRLTVV.

The CDR3 protein is CASSKGGHGYTF. As DNA, the CDR3 is TGTGCCAGCAGCAAGGGGGGTCATGGCTACACCTTC. The V and J genes are TRBV28 and TRBJ1-2; perhaps TRBD1 as D (6 bases). Germline lookup yields CDR1 MDHEN and CDR2 SYDVKM. The V and J ends lost 6 bases and 6 bases respectively, with 11 bases between them. The CDR3 totals 12 residues.

The chain uses TRBV10-3 and TRBJ2-3; D may be TRBD1 (6 bases). V gave up 4 bases and J gave up 1 base, with 6 bases separating them. CDR3 length: 13 amino acids. The germline gives CDR1 ENHRY, CDR2 SYGVKD. The CDR3 coding sequence is TGTGCCATCAGTGGGACAGGCACAGATACGCAGTATTTT. This translates into CAISGTGTDTQYF.

The rearrangement uses TRBV6-1 and TRBJ1-1; the D gene is possibly TRBD1 (5 bases). The CDR3 spans 15 residues. Germline V gives CDR1 MNHNS, CDR2 SASEGT. V was cut by 0 bases and J by 3 bases, with 11 bases left in between. Here the CDR3 reads CASSEAVGEDTEAFF. Written as DNA, the CDR3 is TGTGCCAGCAGTGAAGCGGTGGGGGAGGACACTGAAGCTTTCTTT.

This clone has a single count. The V call is TRBV29-1, the J call TRBJ2-7; either TRBD1 or TRBD2 may supply D (5 bases each). V lost 3 bases, J lost 3 bases, and 15 bases lay in between. From germline, CDR1 is SQVTM and CDR2 ANQGSEA. The CDR3 totals 14 residues. CDR3 in DNA: TGCAGCGTTGAGAAGAGGGGAGCGAACTACGAGCAGTACTTC. This sequence encodes CSVEKRGANYEQYF.

This clone has a single count. The chain recombines TRBV28 with TRBJ1-1, with 8 bases fitting TRBD1. Germline V gives CDR1 MDHEN, CDR2 SYDVKM. The J segment lost 2 bases and the V segment lost 3 bases, leaving 5 bases of the junction unmatched. The CDR3 covers 15 residues. The CDR3, as DNA: TGTGCCAGCAGTTTCCTGGGACAGGAAAACACTGAAGCTTTCTTT. Its protein is CASSFLGQENTEAFF.

This chain uses TRBV6-5 with TRBJ2-5; D gene unclear. Germline CDR1 reads MNHEY; CDR2 reads SVGAGI. With 0 bases removed from V and 4 bases from J, the gap between germline ends came to 9 bases. CDR3 length: 14 residues. The CDR3 DNA reads TGTGCCAGCAGTTACTCATCGGGTAGAGAGACCCAGTACTTC. Its translation is CASSYSSGRETQYF.

The chain carries TRBV7-9 and TRBJ1-2; tentatively, D is TRBD1 (5 bases). Germline V gene sequence: CDR1 SEHNR, CDR2 FQNEAQ (reference sequence). V was cut by 2 bases and J by 7 bases, with 8 bases left in between. The CDR3 is 12 residues long. The CDR3 spells CASSLRGAGYTF. CDR3 nucleotide sequence: TGTGCCAGCAGCTTACGAGGGGCTGGCTACACCTTC.

The genes are TRBV21-1 and TRBJ1-6. TRBV21-1 is classified as a pseudogene. This CDR3 contains 17 residues. The CDR3 reads CASNTGVLSFYNSPLHF. The CDR3 DNA sequence: TGTGCCAGCAACACCGGAGTCCTAAGTTTTTATAATTCACCCCTCCACTTT.

The count of this clone is one. The chain links TRBV5-1 to TRBJ2-7; TRBD1 matches 9 bases. This CDR3 has 15 residues. Per germline, CDR1 SGHRS and CDR2 YFSETQ. Trimming cost V 3 bases and J 0 bases; bases outside gene matches: 4. The CDR3 here is CASSWGTGISYEQYF. In nucleotides, the CDR3 is TGCGCCAGCAGCTGGGGGACAGGGATCTCCTACGAGCAGTACTTC.

J is TRBJ2-5 and V is TRBV7-9; TRBD2 agrees at 14 bases. The ends lost 3 bases at V and 7 bases at J; junction bases unmatched: 4. The germline gives CDR1 SEHNR, CDR2 FQNEAQ (reference sequence). The length of the CDR3 is 15 residues. In DNA, the CDR3 is TGTGCCAGCAGCTTCGGGACTAGCGGGGGAGGGACCCAGTACTTC. Translated: CASSFGTSGGGTQYF.